A selection of T cell receptor beta chains follows, all from one sample in a study of CD8 T cells in Susac syndrome. MiXCR was run by TCRdb on the immunoSEQ multiplex PCR reads, yielding one entry per CDR3 protein. In the table there are tens of thousands of distinct CDR3 sequences, approximately 93% of which are singletons. Sequenced input: CD4+ T cells from PBMCs. The receptors here all came from a human donor with Susac syndrome. Both conserved end residues are part of each CDR3. The D gene is left open where the match is weak. Some rows mark clone size as missing; the rest say once, few, many or name a class of expanded clone.

clone size	V gene	D gene	J gene	CDR3 DNA	CDR3 protein
NA	TRBV6-1	TRBD1	TRBJ2-2	TGTGCCAGCAGCAGACCCTCGGGACAGGGCGTCGGGGAGCTGTTTTTT	CASSRPSGQGVGELFF
NA	TRBV6-5	NA	TRBJ1-2	TGTGCCAGCAGTTATGGGCCCGGGAGCAGGGGTAGCGTAGGCTACACCTTC	CASSYGPGSRGSVGYTF
NA	TRBV30	NA	TRBJ1-1	TGTGCCTGGAGTAGAGGGCGAGGGAACACTGAAGCTTTCTTT	CAWSRGRGNTEAFF
NA	TRBV6-2/TRBV6-3	NA	TRBJ1-1	TGTGCCAGCAGTTACACCGGGTATGATACTGAAGCTTTCTTT	CASSYTGYDTEAFF
NA	TRBV11-3	NA	TRBJ2-5	TGTGCCAGCAGCCGTTATGCCGCACAGGGAGAGACCCAGTACTTC	CASSRYAAQGETQYF
NA	TRBV28	NA	TRBJ2-3	TGTGCCAGCAGTACTCCGGCAGATACGCAGTATTTT	CASSTPADTQYF
NA	TRBV20-1	NA	TRBJ2-1	TGCAGTGCTAGAGAATCAGGCTCCTACAATGAGCAGTTCTTC	CSARESGSYNEQFF
NA	TRBV20-1	NA	TRBJ2-4	TGCAGTGCTCTCCAACCCGGGGGACTAGCCAAAAACATTCAGTACTTC	CSALQPGGLAKNIQYF
NA	TRBV6-6	NA	TRBJ2-7	TGTGCCAGCAGTTATGGGTCGGCGGAATACGAGCAGTACTTC	CASSYGSAEYEQYF
NA	TRBV7-9	NA	TRBJ2-7	TGTGCCAGCAGCTCCGGGCCGTACCCGAGAGACTCCTACGAGCAGTACTTC	CASSSGPYPRDSYEQYF
once	TRBV6-1	TRBD1	TRBJ1-4	TGTGCCAGCAGACCGGGACAGGGGGCGAGAGCTAATGAAAAACTGTTTTTT	CASRPGQGARANEKLFF
NA	TRBV2	NA	TRBJ1-1	TGTGCCAGCATACAAGGGAACCTCGGGAACACTGAAGCTTTCTTT	CASIQGNLGNTEAFF
NA	TRBV7-2	TRBD2	TRBJ2-1	TGTGCCAGCACCCCCAGGGCTAGCGGGGCCCTCTTC	CASTPRASGALF
NA	TRBV28	NA	TRBJ2-1	TGTGCCAGCAGTTTACCTATGACTAGATCTTACAATGAGCAGTTCTTC	CASSLPMTRSYNEQFF
NA	TRBV5-4	TRBD1	TRBJ2-4	TGTGCCAGCAGCAGTGGGACAGGGGTAGCCAAAAACATTCAGTACTTC	CASSSGTGVAKNIQYF
NA	TRBV6-2/TRBV6-3	NA	TRBJ2-6	TGTGCCAGCAGTTCACCGGGGCTAGTAACCAACGTCCTGACTTTC	CASSSPGLVTNVLTF
NA	TRBV29-1	NA	TRBJ1-3	TGCAGCGTTGATGGTAGTAAGGCTGGAAACACCATATATTTT	CSVDGSKAGNTIYF
NA	TRBV20-1	TRBD1	TRBJ2-3	TGCAGTGCTAGAGATCGGGACAGGGGGTGGGATACGCAGTATTTT	CSARDRDRGWDTQYF
NA	TRBV2	TRBD1	TRBJ2-7	TGTGCCAGCAGCAGCGACAGGGCCTACGAGCAGTACTTC	CASSSDRAYEQYF
NA	TRBV27	NA	TRBJ1-2	TGTGCCAGCAGTTTCAGGGGTTTAAACTATGGCTACACCTTC	CASSFRGLNYGYTF
NA	TRBV2	NA	TRBJ2-3	TGTGCCAGCAGCCTCGGACTCGATACGCAGTATTTT	CASSLGLDTQYF
NA	TRBV3-1	NA	TRBJ1-1	TGTGCCAGCAGTCCGGGCGAGGTAGAAGCTTTCTTT	CASSPGEVEAFF
NA	TRBV14	NA	TRBJ1-1	TGTGCCAGCAGTCTCGACATCTACACTGAAGCTTTCTTT	CASSLDIYTEAFF
NA	TRBV18	TRBD1	TRBJ1-2	TGTGCCAGCTCGCCCACCACGGGACAGGAATATGGCTACACCTTC	CASSPTTGQEYGYTF
once	TRBV20-1	NA	TRBJ2-7	TGCAGTGCCCCCTCAGACAGCTACTACGAGCAGTACTTC	CSAPSDSYYEQYF
NA	TRBV28	TRBD1	TRBJ1-2	TGTGCCAGCAGTCGCCCCGGGACAGGGGTCTGGGGCTACACCTTC	CASSRPGTGVWGYTF
NA	TRBV9	NA	TRBJ2-2	TGTGCCAGCACCAGGGGCGGGGGGAACACCGGGGAGCTGTTTTTT	CASTRGGGNTGELFF
NA	TRBV29-1	NA	TRBJ1-1	TGCAGCGTTGAAGACCCCGGGACAGAAGCTTTCTTT	CSVEDPGTEAFF
NA	TRBV28	NA	TRBJ2-7	TGTGCCAGCAGTTATGCTATTTTTAGGAGCTCCTACGAGCAGTACTTC	CASSYAIFRSSYEQYF
NA	TRBV3-1	NA	TRBJ2-7	TGTGCCAGCAGCCCCGCCACGGGGGTACCGTCGGAGCAGTACTTC	CASSPATGVPSEQYF
NA	TRBV9	NA	TRBJ2-5	TGTGCCAGCAGCGAGAGAGGGAAAAGATACCAAGAGACCCAGTACTTC	CASSERGKRYQETQYF
NA	TRBV15	NA	TRBJ2-7	TGTGCCACCAGCAGAGTGGGCTCTAGCTCCTACGAGCAGTACTTC	CATSRVGSSSYEQYF
few	TRBV18	NA	TRBJ2-3	TGTGCCAGCTCACCTACCGAAGATACGCAGTATTTT	CASSPTEDTQYF
NA	TRBV9	TRBD2	TRBJ2-3	TGTGCCAGCAGCGTAGCTGGGGGGGTAGATACGCAGTATTTT	CASSVAGGVDTQYF
NA	TRBV28	NA	TRBJ1-1	TGTGCCAGCAGGCTCCGGGACCTCCGGGCTGAAGCTTTCTTT	CASRLRDLRAEAFF
NA	TRBV5-1	NA	TRBJ1-4	TGCGCCAGCAGCTTAGGACACATCCCCAAACTGTTTTTT	CASSLGHIPKLFF
NA	TRBV25-1	NA	TRBJ1-1	TGTGCCAGCAGTTCAATAGCGGGTTCAGCTTTCTTT	CASSSIAGSAFF
NA	TRBV12-3/TRBV12-4	NA	TRBJ1-1	TGTGCCAGCAGTCCGCGGACACCCGCTGAAGCTTTCTTT	CASSPRTPAEAFF
NA	TRBV7-3	NA	TRBJ2-7	TGTGCCAGCAGCGTAGGGGACGGCTACGAGCAGTACTTC	CASSVGDGYEQYF
once	TRBV18	NA	TRBJ1-1	TGTGCCAGCTCACCCCACAAAGGGAACACTGAAGCTTTCTTT	CASSPHKGNTEAFF
NA	TRBV20-1	NA	TRBJ1-3	TGCAGTGCTCCTACTCGAAGGGACTCTGGAAACACCATATATTTT	CSAPTRRDSGNTIYF
once	TRBV4-1	NA	TRBJ1-1	TGCGCCAGCAGCCAAGGAGAGGCGGTAAGGACTGAAGCTTTCTTT	CASSQGEAVRTEAFF
NA	TRBV6-2/TRBV6-3	TRBD2	TRBJ2-1	TGTGCCAGCAGTTACTTAGGACTAGCGGGGGTCAATTACAATGAGCAGTTCTTC	CASSYLGLAGVNYNEQFF